The present T cell receptor beta chain was sequenced within a study of regulatory T cells in long-lasting Graves disease (dated by TCRdb to the early 2020s). Regarding the study in general: Newly diagnosed Graves' disease patients had taken antithyroid drugs for less than 3 months. The study was conducted in China and was registered as a clinical trial. A total of about 35 samples underwent TCR sequencing, from about 13 patients with persistent Graves' disease and about 20 patients with newly diagnosed Graves' disease. Persistent Graves' disease patients were compared with newly diagnosed Graves' disease patients by peripheral blood TCR sequencing and RNA sequencing. What the authors observed across the whole study: Preferential use of TRBV28, TRBJ1-2 and TRBJ2-5 was observed in persistent disease, whereas TRBV20-1 and TRBJ2-1 were favored in newly diagnosed disease. As a limitation, the authors acknowledged that the small sample size may reduce accuracy. Persistent Graves' disease patients showed lower TCR Shannon entropy and fewer highly expanded clones than newly diagnosed patients, suggesting clonal expansion. A larger number of public clonotypes was shared among persistent patients (around 2,700) than among newly diagnosed patients (about 990). Only peripheral blood was studied, because thyroid tissue, the primary lesion, was inaccessible. Sequencing and analysis were restricted to the TCR beta chain.

The CDR3 contains 15 residues, cysteine and phenylalanine counted. The DNA shown is the 45-base CDR3, in frame from base 1. The germline V end is reduced by 8 bases and the J end by 4 bases; junction bases left unmatched: 10. The library was made by multiplex PCR. Sequenced on an Illumina HiSeq 4000. iRepertoire HTBI primers and Arm-PCR amplification of CDR3 regions were used to construct TCR beta libraries. Gel purification was performed on PCR products prior to sequencing. In the original analysis: Gene usage analysis of CDR3 amino acid clonotypes relied on the 55 to 80 TRBV and about 15 TRBJ segments identified across samples. COPE and FqMerger were used to merge filtered high-quality paired reads into contigs. BLAST was used to align contigs to IMGT TRBV, TRBD and TRBJ reference genes, and CDR3 was defined according to IMGT. Highly expanded clones were defined as clonotypes with a frequency above 0.1%. Shannon entropy served as the measure of repertoire diversity, while the Gini coefficient captured V-J evenness. A clonotype found in more than one individual was treated as public. Through fastp at Q25 and MiXCR, TCRdb rebuilt clones from the public reads, retaining in-frame beta chains. Entries are consolidated by CDR3 protein sequence, retaining the most common genes and DNA. The V and J calls and clone size come from TCRdb's table, not from the authors' own analysis. The sample table contains about 200,000 distinct CDR3 sequences; only one count was recorded for roughly 19% of them. The ten top clones hold 10% to 15% of the sample.

The table lists this clonotype with a few counts. The antigen it binds to is not known. Per-base qualities were not stored, and no clone one base away is much larger. The sample's time point, from its label and the paper: newly diagnosed GD, antithyroid drugs for less than 3 months. For both TCR sequencing and RNA sequencing, RNA was extracted from PBMCs using TRIzol. Graves' disease was diagnosed according to American Thyroid Association guidelines. Recruitment of patients was carried out at an endocrinology department in Xi'an, China. Each patient gave approximately 10 milliliters of peripheral blood, collected in an EDTA anticoagulant tube. PBMCs were isolated by Ficoll Paque Plus density gradient separation without further T cell sorting. An Agilent 2100 Bioanalyzer and agarose gel were used to check RNA quality, and a NanoDrop 2000 was used to measure RNA concentration. This same sample was also part of a study on T cells in Graves' hyperthyroidism and ophthalmopathy. The second publication reports: A patient counted as having stable Graves' hyperthyroidism if no progression to ophthalmopathy occurred over 18 months of follow-up. Hyperthyroidism patients were newly diagnosed, with disease duration under 2 months, and aged 18 to 65 years. Exclusion was applied to patients with uncontrolled infections, other autoimmune diseases, pregnancy or lactation. Clinical symptoms, serum thyroxine and TRAb, thyroid ultrasound, and orbital computed tomography formed the basis for the diagnoses. A first-round RT-PCR of the TCR CDR3 used the HTBI primer set with the Qiagen OneStep RT-PCR kit. Blood samples also contained most of the expanded thyroid clonotypes (frequency above 0.001), which suggests that blood repertoires may reflect thyroid immune responses. In cross-validation, a model built on a 13 V-J signature told ophthalmopathy apart from stable hyperthyroidism with 87.88% sensitivity and about 81% specificity, and in testing the same model reached 80%/75%. During validation, the model predicted progression to ophthalmopathy a median of about 6.3 months ahead of onset, with roughly 65% sensitivity and less than 85% specificity. TCR V-J signatures able to tell the groups apart were searched for in a discovery cohort of 90 to 100 patients, of whom around 43 had Graves' ophthalmopathy and 55 to 60 had stable Graves' hyperthyroidism. Prospective prediction of ophthalmopathy was tested in an independent validation cohort consisting of some 19 hyperthyroidism patients and some 16 patients who later progressed to ophthalmopathy. The approximately 98 discovery patients were randomly divided into training and test sets at a 7:3 ratio. In addition, the study compared T-cell repertoires in thyroid tissue and in blood from five or six Graves' hyperthyroidism patients. After sampling, hyperthyroidism patients received methimazole starting at 30 mg daily, and ophthalmopathy patients received high-dose intravenous methylprednisolone. Libraries were constructed in a second round of multiplex PCR, after which size selection and purification were performed. Libraries were sequenced paired-end with 100 bp reads on an Illumina HiSeq2000. SOAPnuke was used to process the raw data, removing reads that contained adapters or uncalled bases, had a mean Phred below 15, or lacked an exact match to the constant primer or identifier. COPE v1.2.5 was used to merge the high-quality paired reads, and each unique nucleotide sequence was defined as a clonotype. MiTCR v1.1 was used to align the clonotypes against IMGT TRBV, TRBD and TRBJ reference segments. The analysis was restricted to V-J combinations with a frequency above 0.0001, which together covered approximately 99% of the repertoires. A TCS score was defined as the ratio of F50 (clonal expansion) to E x V (chaos), with BLOSUM62-based TCRdist applied between CDR3 peptides within each V-J. Welch's t-statistics and random forest reduced 450 to 600 V-J features to about 12, which were used in a naive Bayes classifier (R e1071). No statistical method was used to set the sample size in advance, and investigators knew the group allocation. The paper reports TCR Vbeta CDR3 sequencing of more than 120 peripheral blood samples: 40 to 45 ophthalmopathy, around 80 hyperthyroidism and around 17 progressor patients.

This receptor was obtained from a woman aged 30 to 39 with Graves disease. Donor details come from another sample of the same person, matched by shared clones. Recombination linked TRBV12-3 or TRBV12-4 to TRBJ2-2; 7 central nucleotides agree with TRBD1. The source material was peripheral blood mononuclear cells (PBMCs), sampled at new diagnosis, from a patient treated with antithyroid drugs. In nucleotides, the sequence is TGTGCCAGCCACCGACAGGGCGAAATCACCGGGGAGCTGTTTTTT. It encodes CASHRQGEITGELFF.